This T cell receptor (beta chain) stems from a study of OX40 agonist ivuxolimab in advanced cancers. In regard to this clone: At one of its ends the junction is not consistent with the germline gene, which may arise from a read error.

The protocol was immunoSEQ multiplex PCR, while the TCRdb copy is restricted to in-frame clones and leaves out a portion. The sample shows about 110,000 clones, 85% to 95% of them seen only once. The CDR3 extends over 14 amino acids. Germline V CDR1 and CDR2: SGHVS, FQNEAQ. The chain is built from TRBV7-8 and TRBJ2-5; D unclear. The sequence was obtained from an adult with an advanced solid tumor such as melanoma, head and neck, liver or kidney cancer. Material: CD4+ or CD8+ T cells sorted from blood, obtained in a trial of the OX40 agonist ivuxolimab. The CDR3 DNA reads as TGTGCCAGCAGCTTAGTGGCGACCCAAGGGACCCAGTACTTC. Its protein is CASSLVATQGTQYF.